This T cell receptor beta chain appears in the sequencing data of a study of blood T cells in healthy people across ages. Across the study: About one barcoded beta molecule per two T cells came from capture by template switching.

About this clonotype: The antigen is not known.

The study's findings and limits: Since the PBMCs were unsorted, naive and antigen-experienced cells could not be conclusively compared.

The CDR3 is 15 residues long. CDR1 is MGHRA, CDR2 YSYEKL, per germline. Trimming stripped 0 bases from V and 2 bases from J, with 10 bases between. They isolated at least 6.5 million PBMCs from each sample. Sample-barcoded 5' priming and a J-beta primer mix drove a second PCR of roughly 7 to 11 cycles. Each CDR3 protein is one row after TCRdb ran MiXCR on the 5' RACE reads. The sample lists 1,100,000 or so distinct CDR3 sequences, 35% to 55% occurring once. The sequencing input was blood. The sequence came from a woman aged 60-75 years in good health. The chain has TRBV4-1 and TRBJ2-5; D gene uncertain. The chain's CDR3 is CASSQESVSQETQYF. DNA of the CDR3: TGCGCCAGCAGCCAAGAATCGGTGTCACAAGAGACCCAGTACTTC.